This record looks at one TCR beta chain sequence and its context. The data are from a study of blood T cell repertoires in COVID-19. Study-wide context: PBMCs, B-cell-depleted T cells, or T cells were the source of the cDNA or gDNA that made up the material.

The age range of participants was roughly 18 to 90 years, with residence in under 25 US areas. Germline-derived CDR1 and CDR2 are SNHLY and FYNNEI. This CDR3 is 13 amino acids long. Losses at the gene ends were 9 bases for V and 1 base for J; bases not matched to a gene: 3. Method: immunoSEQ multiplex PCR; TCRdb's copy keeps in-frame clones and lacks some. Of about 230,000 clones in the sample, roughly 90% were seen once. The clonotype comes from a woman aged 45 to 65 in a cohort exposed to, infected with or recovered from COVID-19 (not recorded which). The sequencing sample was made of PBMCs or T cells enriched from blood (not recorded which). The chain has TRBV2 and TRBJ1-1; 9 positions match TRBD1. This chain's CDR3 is CASRQGGNTEAFF. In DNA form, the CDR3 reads TGTGCCAGTAGACAGGGGGGGAACACTGAAGCTTTCTTT.